Sequencing of this T cell receptor (beta chain) was carried out in a study of CD8+CD57+ T cells in acquired aplastic anemia. Investigators profiled TCR beta VDJ and CDR3 from genomic DNA template. MiXCR was run by TCRdb on the reads, yielding one entry per CDR3 protein. Of about half a million distinct CDR3 sequences in the sample, less than 35% were seen once. Only a few counts were recorded for this clonotype. The V and J ends lost 6 bases and 5 bases, in that order; junction bases with no gene match: 6. Germline lookup yields CDR1 WNHNN and CDR2 SYGVQD (reference sequence). The CDR3 covers 13 residues. Before being chosen for sequencing, patients had shown CD8+CD57+ cell expansion by flow cytometry.

The sequenced sample consisted of sorted CD4+, CD8+, or CD8+CD57+ T cells (not recorded which) from PBMCs. This receptor was obtained from a human donor with aplastic anemia. V gene TRBV10-1 combines with J gene TRBJ1-1; TRBD1 aligns across 7 bases. CDR3 DNA sequence: TGCGCCAGCAGAGCAAGACAGGGAACTGAAGCTTTCTTT. This translates into CASRARQGTEAFF.